The 14 T cell receptor beta chains below all came from one sample that was sequenced in a study of shared T cell receptors in the human thymus. Data came from immunoSEQ multiplex PCR; TCRdb stores just in-frame clones and leaves some out. The sample has over 450,000 clones; around 78% are singletons. The sample was also linked to a second study, of human thymus T cells.

Material for sequencing was thymocytes. These receptors all come from a boy younger than two with a congenital heart defect.

This sequence joins TRBV11-2 and TRBJ2-7; D remains ambiguous. Trimming left V 3 bases short and J 5 bases short, with 11 bases between. CDR3 length: 13 residues. Germline V gene lookup returns CDR1 SGHAT and CDR2 FQNNGV. CDR3 region: CASSFPGEDEQYF. CDR3 nucleotide sequence: TGTGCCAGCAGCTTTCCCGGAGAGGACGAGCAGTACTTC. Combining the CDR3 with reference TRBV11-2 and TRBJ2-7 gives the whole variable domain EAGVAQSPRYKIIEKRQSVAFWCNPISGHATLYWYQQILGQGPKLLIQFQNNGVVDDSQLPKDRFSAERLKGVDSTLKIQPAKLEDSAVYLCASSFPGEDEQYFGPGTRLTVT.

This chain connects TRBV30 to TRBJ2-7, with 8 positions matching TRBD2. In germline, CDR1 is GTSNPN, CDR2 SVGIG (reference sequence). There are 14 residues in the CDR3. V was pared by 1 base and J by 5 bases, with 7 bases of the junction left unmatched. CDR3 sequence (DNA): TGTGCCTGGAGTGCCCGGGGGGGGCCCCACGAGCAGTACTTC. Translating it yields CAWSARGGPHEQYF.

This clone has a handful of counts. The chain uses TRBV11-3 and TRBJ2-5; D is possibly TRBD1 (5 bases). V shed 5 bases and J shed 6 bases, with 16 bases lying between them. Germline lookup yields CDR1 SGHNT and CDR2 YENEEA. The CDR3 runs 14 residues. The CDR3 loop reads CASSPLRGRKTQYF. For the CDR3, the DNA is TGTGCCAGCAGCCCCCTAAGGGGTCGAAAGACCCAGTACTTC.

The J gene is TRBJ1-4, the V gene TRBV7-9, with a weak D call TRBD1 (6 bases). The CDR3 has 15 residues. Trimming shortened V by 6 bases and J by 8 bases, and 19 bases separated the two germline ends. Germline loops: CDR1 SEHNR, CDR2 FQNEAQ (reference sequence). CDR3 bases: TGTGCCAGCAGTTCACACAGGGTCCCAAGGGAAAAACTGTTTTTT. It translates to CASSSHRVPREKLFF.

The J gene is TRBJ2-7, the V gene TRBV7-2, with 9 bases that match TRBD2. The germline V gene encodes CDR1 SGHTA and CDR2 FQGNSA. Trimming removed 5 bases from V and 7 bases from J; junction bases left unmatched: 6. This CDR3 spans 13 amino acids. CDR3: CASSLIAGEEQYF. CDR3 nucleotide sequence: TGTGCCAGCAGCCTCATAGCGGGAGAAGAGCAGTACTTC.

This chain uses TRBV29-1 with TRBJ2-7, with D possibly matching TRBD2 (5 bases). The CDR3 covers 15 residues. Germline values: CDR1 SQVTM, CDR2 ANQGSEA. Trimming pared 3 bases from V and 2 bases from J, leaving 17 bases between. The CDR3 sequence is CSVDRAGQVPYEQYF. DNA for the CDR3: TGCAGCGTTGATAGGGCGGGCCAGGTCCCCTACGAGCAGTACTTC.

The chain has TRBV4-3 and TRBJ1-1, with 7 positions matching TRBD1. This CDR3 contains 20 residues. The V and J ends lost 0 bases and 5 bases, in that order; junction bases with no gene match: 21. Germline CDR1 is LGHNA and CDR2 is YSLEER. CDR3 nucleotides: TGCGCCAGCAGCCAAGAGCGGAGGAGGACAGGAGAAACCCGTCGGACTGAAGCTTTCTTT. It codes for CASSQERRRTGETRRTEAFF.

The chain links TRBV29-1 to TRBJ2-7, with D perhaps matching TRBD1 (6 bases). The length of the CDR3 is 12 residues. Trimming pared 6 bases from V and 3 bases from J, leaving 12 bases between. Per germline, CDR1 SQVTM and CDR2 ANQGSEA. The CDR3 loop reads CSVLMDSYEQYF. CDR3 sequence (DNA): TGCAGCGTCCTGATGGACAGCTACGAGCAGTACTTC.

The chain carries TRBV28 and TRBJ2-7, with D perhaps TRBD2 (6 bases). V dropped 4 bases and J dropped 3 bases, with 19 bases sitting between them. CDR1 MDHEN and CDR2 SYDVKM come from the germline V gene. The CDR3 consists of 16 residues. CDR3 sequence reads: CASSSLTGAENYEQYF. In DNA, the CDR3 is TGTGCCAGCAGTTCTCTGACGGGAGCAGAGAACTACGAGCAGTACTTC. Drawing the rest from reference TRBV28 and TRBJ2-7, the complete variable domain is DVKVTQSSRYLVKRTGEKVFLECVQDMDHENMFWYRQDPGLGLRLIYFSYDVKMKEKGDIPEGYSVSREKKERFSLILESASTNQTSMYLCASSSLTGAENYEQYFGPGTRLTVT.

The chain has TRBV18 and TRBJ1-5; 7 positions match TRBD1. CDR1 and CDR2 from the germline V gene are KGHSH and LQKENI. Unmatched junction bases numbered 16, after V lost 5 bases and J lost 3 bases. There are 18 residues in the CDR3. The CDR3 DNA sequence: TGTGCCAGCTCAGACCGGGACAGCATTTTAAACACCAATCAGCCCCAGCATTTT. Protein product: CASSDRDSILNTNQPQHF.

The CDR3 DNA reads TGTGCCAGCAGCCAGAGACCGGGACAGGGCTCCTACGAGCAGTACTTC. This sequence encodes CASSQRPGQGSYEQYF. V gene TRBV4-2 combines with J gene TRBJ2-7; 9 bases agree with TRBD1. The CDR3 loop spans 16 amino acids. V trimming: 3 bases; J trimming: 0 bases; junction bases outside the gene matches: 6. Germline CDR1 and CDR2: LGHNA and YNFKEQ.

The rearrangement links TRBV5-6 to TRBJ1-5; 8 nucleotides agree with TRBD1. CDR1 and CDR2 (germline): SGHDT, YYEEEE. Losses at the gene ends were 4 bases for V and 7 bases for J; bases not matched to a gene: 4. CDR3 length: 13 residues. This chain's CDR3 is CASSADRDQPQHF. The CDR3 bases are TGTGCCAGCAGCGCGGACAGGGACCAGCCCCAGCATTTT.

V gene TRBV2 combines with J gene TRBJ1-1; D is unresolved. CDR3 size: 13 residues. V was cut by 2 bases and J by 4 bases, with 8 bases left in between. Germline V gene data show CDR1 as SNHLY and CDR2 as FYNNEI. CDR3 sequence: CASSEHSSTEAFF. Written as DNA, the CDR3 is TGTGCCAGCAGTGAACACAGCTCCACTGAAGCTTTCTTT.

This chain uses TRBV7-8 with TRBJ1-4, with D possibly matching TRBD1 (6 bases). CDR1 and CDR2 from the germline V gene are SGHVS and FQNEAQ. With 5 bases removed from V and 7 bases from J, the gap between germline ends came to 14 bases. This CDR3 spans 14 amino acids. The CDR3 region has the DNA TGTGCCAGCAGCCCCGGGGGGCCGGGTGAAAAACTGTTTTTT. Translation gives CASSPGGPGEKLFF.